The 6 T cell receptor beta chains given below trace back to one sample, sequenced in a study of T cell responses to AZD1222 COVID-19 vaccine. Profiled with immunoSEQ multiplex PCR; TCRdb holds only in-frame clones, not every one. The top ten clones hold more than 3.5% of a sample with roughly 150,000 clones, about 94% of them seen once. Here the sequenced sample was peripheral blood, taken on day 0 of AZD1222 vaccination. These receptors originate from an adult in good health.

The rearrangement links TRBV5-6 to TRBJ1-1, with D uncertain. This CDR3 spans 12 amino acids. The V gene lost 3 bases and the J gene lost 7 bases, with 10 bases spanning the gap. The V gene's germline CDR1 is SGHDT and CDR2 YYEEEE. CDR3 loop: CASSYSGNEAFF. The CDR3 nucleotides read TGTGCCAGCAGCTATTCCGGGAATGAAGCTTTCTTT.

The chain recombines TRBV7-8 with TRBJ2-2; D is unresolved. The length of the CDR3 is 16 residues. Trimming stripped 2 bases from V and 1 base from J, with 11 bases between. Germline V gene data show CDR1 as SGHVS and CDR2 as FQNEAQ. The CDR3 coding sequence is TGTGCCAGCAGCTTATTTCCAGGATGGAACACCGGGGAGCTGTTTTTT. Amino acids: CASSLFPGWNTGELFF.

The chain employs TRBV4-1 and TRBJ2-3, with 9 positions matching TRBD1. With 1 base clipped from V and 2 bases from J, the junction kept 7 bases outside the gene matches. CDR3 length equals 17 residues. Germline V lookup: CDR1 MGHRA, CDR2 YSYEKL. The CDR3 sequence: CASSQVGQGTLTDTQYF. As DNA, the CDR3 is TGCGCCAGCAGCCAAGTTGGACAGGGGACCCTCACAGATACGCAGTATTTT.

CDR3 nucleotide sequence: TGTGCCAGCAGCCGGACAGGCGGGATCACTGAAGCTTTCTTT. It codes for CASSRTGGITEAFF. The chain employs TRBV7-6 and TRBJ1-1, with TRBD1 identical over 7 bases. V trimming: 5 bases; J trimming: 4 bases; junction bases outside the gene matches: 7. Germline assignment: CDR1 SGHVS and CDR2 FNYEAQ. The CDR3 contains 14 residues.

V gene TRBV9 combines with J gene TRBJ2-2, with a tentative D call TRBD2 (7 bases). V was shortened by 10 bases and J by 4 bases, with 17 bases between the two germline ends. The CDR3 has 14 residues. Germline V gene sequence: CDR1 SGDLS, CDR2 YYNGEE. The CDR3 sequence is CAGAGAGITGELFF. DNA for the CDR3: TGTGCCGGCGCGGGGGCAGGTATCACCGGGGAGCTGTTTTTT.

The gene calls are TRBV4-3 and TRBJ1-2; D is uncertain. Trimming removed 0 bases from V and 8 bases from J, with 22 bases in between. The CDR3 sequence is 17 residues long. In germline, CDR1 is LGHNA, CDR2 YSLEER. The DNA for the CDR3 is TGCGCCAGCAGCCAAGATGAGGCGGGCGGGATTCGGCGAGGCTACACCTTC. It codes for CASSQDEAGGIRRGYTF.